This entry features one T cell receptor (beta chain) sequence. This sample was taken from a study of T cells in Graves' hyperthyroidism and ophthalmopathy. Amplification yielded TCR beta CDR3 regions, with RNA transcripts as the source. HTBI primers drove first-round RT-PCR of the TCR CDR3. TCRdb redid the calling of the multiplex PCR reads with MiXCR, one entry per CDR3 protein. Counted here are about 500,000 distinct CDR3 sequences, roughly an eighth occurring once; the ten biggest clones make up around a sixth. The V gene lost 0 bases and the J gene lost 9 bases, with 15 bases spanning the gap. This CDR3 is 15 amino acids long. CDR1 MNHNS and CDR2 SASEGT come from the germline V gene. Patients between 18 and 65 years old had hyperthyroidism, newly diagnosed and lasting under 2 months. Clinicians diagnosed patients from clinical symptoms, serum thyroxine and TRAb, thyroid ultrasound and orbital computed tomography. PBMCs were derived from roughly 9.6 ml fresh peripheral blood.

The specimen sequenced was blood. The rearrangement joins TRBV6-1 to TRBJ2-1; D possibly corresponds to TRBD1 (6 bases). This sequence originates from a woman between 18 and 29 years old with Graves' hyperthyroidism. CDR3 coding DNA: TGTGCCAGCAGTGAAGCCGGGACCAGGGGAAGTGAGCAGTTCTTC. Amino acids: CASSEAGTRGSEQFF.